These 2 T cell receptor beta chains were all obtained from the same sample, sequenced in a study of blood T cell repertoires in COVID-19. Sequencing used immunoSEQ multiplex PCR; TCRdb keeps in-frame clones, though not all of them. The profile shows around 310,000 clones, around 89% of them singletons. The sequenced sample consisted of peripheral blood. Every receptor here comes from a middle-aged woman with COVID-19, enrolled during active disease.

This rearrangement joins TRBV27 to TRBJ1-2; D gene unclear. Per germline, CDR1 MNHEY and CDR2 SMNVEV (reference sequence). V lost 5 bases, J lost 8 bases, and 21 bases lay in between. There are 15 residues in the CDR3. The DNA of the CDR3 is TGTGCCAGCAGTGCCGTCGAGTCGAGTCGAGGAGGCTACACCTTC. Its protein is CASSAVESSRGGYTF.

This chain uses TRBV3-1 (or the pseudogene TRBV3-2) with TRBJ2-5, with D maybe TRBD1 (6 bases). V was shortened by 6 bases and J by 2 bases, with 19 bases between the two germline ends. Germline loops: CDR1 LGHDT, CDR2 YNNKEL (reference sequence). This CDR3 region has 16 residues. The CDR3 protein is CASRFSPGAQQETQYF. The DNA for the CDR3 is TGTGCCAGCAGGTTTAGTCCAGGGGCGCAGCAAGAGACCCAGTACTTC.